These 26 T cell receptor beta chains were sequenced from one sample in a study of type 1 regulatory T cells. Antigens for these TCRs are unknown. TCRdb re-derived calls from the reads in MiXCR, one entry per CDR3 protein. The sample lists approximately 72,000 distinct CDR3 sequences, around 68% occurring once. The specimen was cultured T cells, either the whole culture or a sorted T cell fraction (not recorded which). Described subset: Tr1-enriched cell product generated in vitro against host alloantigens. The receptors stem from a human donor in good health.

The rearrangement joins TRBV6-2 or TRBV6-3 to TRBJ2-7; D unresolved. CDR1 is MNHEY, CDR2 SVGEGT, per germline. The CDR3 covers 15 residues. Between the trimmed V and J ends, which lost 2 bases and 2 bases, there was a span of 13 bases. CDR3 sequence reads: CASSYDLTTAYEQYF. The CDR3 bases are TGTGCCAGCAGTTACGACCTTACTACGGCCTACGAGCAGTACTTC.

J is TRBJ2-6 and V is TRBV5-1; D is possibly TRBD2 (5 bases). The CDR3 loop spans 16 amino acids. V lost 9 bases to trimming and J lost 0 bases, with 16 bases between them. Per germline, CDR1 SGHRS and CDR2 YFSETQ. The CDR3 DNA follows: TGCGCCACCGATAGCGACCCCCTCTCTGGGGCCAACGTCCTGACTTTC. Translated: CATDSDPLSGANVLTF.

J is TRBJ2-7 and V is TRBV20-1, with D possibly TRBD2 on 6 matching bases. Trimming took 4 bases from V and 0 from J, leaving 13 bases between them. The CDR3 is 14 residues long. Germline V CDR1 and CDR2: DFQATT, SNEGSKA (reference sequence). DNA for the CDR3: TGCAGTGCTACCCCCGGGAGTAACTCCTACGAGCAGTACTTC. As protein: CSATPGSNSYEQYF.

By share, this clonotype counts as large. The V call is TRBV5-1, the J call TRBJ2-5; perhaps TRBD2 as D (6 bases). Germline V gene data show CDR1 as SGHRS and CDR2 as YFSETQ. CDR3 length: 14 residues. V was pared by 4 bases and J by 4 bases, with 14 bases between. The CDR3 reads CASSVAEGRETQYF. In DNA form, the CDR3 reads TGCGCCAGCAGCGTGGCGGAGGGTCGAGAGACCCAGTACTTC.

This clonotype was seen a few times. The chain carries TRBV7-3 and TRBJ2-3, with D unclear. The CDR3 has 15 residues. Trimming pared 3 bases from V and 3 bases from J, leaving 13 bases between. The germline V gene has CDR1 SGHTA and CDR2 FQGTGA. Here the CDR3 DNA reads TGTGCCAGCAGCTTTACTCCGTCCGAAACAGATACGCAGTATTTT. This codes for CASSFTPSETDTQYF.

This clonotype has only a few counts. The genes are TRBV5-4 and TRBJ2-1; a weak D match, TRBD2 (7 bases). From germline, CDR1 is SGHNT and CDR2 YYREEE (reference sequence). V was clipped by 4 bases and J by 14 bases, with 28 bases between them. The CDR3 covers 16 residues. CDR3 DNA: TGTGCCAGCAGCACTGGGGGGCGCGGGGCGGGAGAAATCAAGTTCTTC. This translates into CASSTGGRGAGEIKFF.

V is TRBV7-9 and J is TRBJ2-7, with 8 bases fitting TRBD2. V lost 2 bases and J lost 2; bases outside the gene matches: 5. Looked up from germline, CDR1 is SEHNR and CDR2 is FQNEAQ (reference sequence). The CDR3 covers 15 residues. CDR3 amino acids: CASSLSGRGTYEQYF. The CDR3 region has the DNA TGTGCCAGCAGCTTAAGCGGGAGAGGGACCTACGAGCAGTACTTC.

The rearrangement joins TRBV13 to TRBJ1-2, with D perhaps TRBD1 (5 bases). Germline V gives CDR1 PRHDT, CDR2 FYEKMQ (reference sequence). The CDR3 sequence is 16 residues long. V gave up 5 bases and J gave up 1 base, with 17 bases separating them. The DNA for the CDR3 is TGTGCCAGCAGCGAGGGCGGGGGATACCTTAACTATGGCTACACCTTC. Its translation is CASSEGGGYLNYGYTF.

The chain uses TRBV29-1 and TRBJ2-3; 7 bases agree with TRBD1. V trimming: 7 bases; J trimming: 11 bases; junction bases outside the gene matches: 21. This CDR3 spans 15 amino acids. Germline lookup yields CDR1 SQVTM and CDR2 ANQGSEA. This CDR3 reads CSGSSSGPRNRGQYF. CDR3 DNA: TGCAGCGGATCGTCTTCGGGACCCAGGAACAGGGGGCAGTATTTT.

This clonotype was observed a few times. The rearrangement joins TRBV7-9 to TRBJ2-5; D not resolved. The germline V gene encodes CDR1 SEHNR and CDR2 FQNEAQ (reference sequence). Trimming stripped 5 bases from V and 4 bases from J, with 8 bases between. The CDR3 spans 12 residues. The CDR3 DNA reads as TGTGCCAGCAGCCCTCTGTTAGAGACCCAGTACTTC. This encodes CASSPLLETQYF.

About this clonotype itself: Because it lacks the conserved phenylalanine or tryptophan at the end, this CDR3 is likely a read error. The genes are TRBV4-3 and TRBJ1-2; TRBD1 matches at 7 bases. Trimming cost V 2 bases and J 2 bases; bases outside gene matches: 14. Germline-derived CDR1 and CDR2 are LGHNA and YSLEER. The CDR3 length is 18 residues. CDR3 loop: CASSQSPPGQSSNYGYTL. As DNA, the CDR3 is TGCGCCAGCAGCCAATCTCCCCCGGGACAGAGTTCCAACTATGGCTACACCCTC.

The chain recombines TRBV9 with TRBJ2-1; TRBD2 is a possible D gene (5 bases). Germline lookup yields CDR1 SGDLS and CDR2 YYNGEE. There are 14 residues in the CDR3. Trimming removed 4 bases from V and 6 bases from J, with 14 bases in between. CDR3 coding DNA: TGTGCCAGCAGCCCACGGACTCGATTCAATGAGCAGTTCTTC. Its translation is CASSPRTRFNEQFF.

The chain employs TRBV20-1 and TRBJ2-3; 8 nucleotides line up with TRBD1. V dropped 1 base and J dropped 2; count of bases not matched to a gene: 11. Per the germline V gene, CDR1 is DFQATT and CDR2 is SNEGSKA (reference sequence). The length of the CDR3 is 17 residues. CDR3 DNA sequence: TGCAGTGCTAGAGGCTTACAGGGGGTACTCCCCACAGATACGCAGTATTTT. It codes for CSARGLQGVLPTDTQYF.

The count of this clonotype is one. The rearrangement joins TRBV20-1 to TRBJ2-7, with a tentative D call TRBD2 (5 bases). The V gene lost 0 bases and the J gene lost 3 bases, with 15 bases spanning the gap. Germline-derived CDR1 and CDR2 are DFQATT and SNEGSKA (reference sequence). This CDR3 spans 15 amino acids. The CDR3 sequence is CSARDSRARVYEQYF. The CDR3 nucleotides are TGCAGTGCTAGAGATTCGAGGGCTAGGGTCTACGAGCAGTACTTC.

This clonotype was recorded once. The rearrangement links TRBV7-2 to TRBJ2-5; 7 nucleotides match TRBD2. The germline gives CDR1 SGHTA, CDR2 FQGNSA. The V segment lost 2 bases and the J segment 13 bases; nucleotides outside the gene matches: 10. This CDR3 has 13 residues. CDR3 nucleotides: TGTGCCAGCAGCTTAATACGGGGCGGGAGAAGGTACTTC. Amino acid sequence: CASSLIRGGRRYF.

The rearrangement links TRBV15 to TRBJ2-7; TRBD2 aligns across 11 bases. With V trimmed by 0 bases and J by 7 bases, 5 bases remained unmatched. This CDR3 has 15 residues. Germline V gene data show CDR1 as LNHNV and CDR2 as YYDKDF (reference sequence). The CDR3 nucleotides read TGTGCCACCAGCAGAGAACTAGCGGGAGAGGGGGAGCAGTACTTC. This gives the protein CATSRELAGEGEQYF.

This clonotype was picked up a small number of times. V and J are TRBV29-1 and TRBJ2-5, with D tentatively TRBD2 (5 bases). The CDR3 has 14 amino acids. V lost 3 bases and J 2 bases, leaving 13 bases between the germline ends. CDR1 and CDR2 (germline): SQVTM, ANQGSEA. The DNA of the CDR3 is TGCAGCGTTGATGGGGAGCCCGCGCAAGAGACCCAGTACTTC. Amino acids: CSVDGEPAQETQYF.

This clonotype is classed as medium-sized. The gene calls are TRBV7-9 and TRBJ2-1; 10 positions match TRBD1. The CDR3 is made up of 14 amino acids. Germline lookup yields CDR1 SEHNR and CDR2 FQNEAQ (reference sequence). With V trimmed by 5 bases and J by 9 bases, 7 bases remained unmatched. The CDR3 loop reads CASSPGTGVGEQFF. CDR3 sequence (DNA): TGTGCCAGCAGCCCCGGGACAGGGGTAGGTGAGCAGTTCTTC.

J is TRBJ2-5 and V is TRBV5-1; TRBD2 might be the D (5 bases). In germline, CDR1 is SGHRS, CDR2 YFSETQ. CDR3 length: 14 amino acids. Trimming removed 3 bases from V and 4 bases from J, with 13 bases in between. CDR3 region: CASSSGKGRETQYF. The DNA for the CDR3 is TGCGCCAGCAGCTCCGGGAAAGGGAGAGAGACCCAGTACTTC.

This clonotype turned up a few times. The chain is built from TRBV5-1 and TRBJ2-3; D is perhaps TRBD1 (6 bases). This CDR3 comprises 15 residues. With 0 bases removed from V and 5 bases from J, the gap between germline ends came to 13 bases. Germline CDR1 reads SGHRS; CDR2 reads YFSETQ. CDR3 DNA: TGCGCCAGCAGCTTGGAGGCGGGCAGGGGAGATACGCAGTATTTT. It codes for CASSLEAGRGDTQYF.

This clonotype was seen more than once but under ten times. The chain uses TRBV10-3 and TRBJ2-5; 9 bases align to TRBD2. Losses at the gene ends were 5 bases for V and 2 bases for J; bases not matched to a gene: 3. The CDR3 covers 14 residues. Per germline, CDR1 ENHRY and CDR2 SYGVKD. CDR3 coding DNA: TGTGCCATCAGTAAAGCGGGAGGACAAGAGACCCAGTACTTC. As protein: CAISKAGGQETQYF.

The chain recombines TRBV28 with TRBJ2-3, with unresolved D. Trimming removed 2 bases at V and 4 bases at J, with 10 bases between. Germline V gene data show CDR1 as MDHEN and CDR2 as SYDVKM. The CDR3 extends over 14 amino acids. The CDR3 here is CASSLEAASDTQYF. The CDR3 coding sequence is TGTGCCAGCAGTTTAGAGGCCGCGTCAGATACGCAGTATTTT.

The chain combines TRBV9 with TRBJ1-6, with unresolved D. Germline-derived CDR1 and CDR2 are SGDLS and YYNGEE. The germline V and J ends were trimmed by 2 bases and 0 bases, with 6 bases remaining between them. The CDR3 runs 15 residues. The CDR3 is CASSVGSSYNSPLHF. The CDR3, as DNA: TGTGCCAGCAGCGTTGGAAGCTCCTATAATTCACCCCTCCACTTT.

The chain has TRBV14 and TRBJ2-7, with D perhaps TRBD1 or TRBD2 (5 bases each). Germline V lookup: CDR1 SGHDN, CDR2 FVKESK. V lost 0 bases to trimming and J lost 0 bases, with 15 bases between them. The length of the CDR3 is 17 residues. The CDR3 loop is CASSQESLGRSSYEQYF. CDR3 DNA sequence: TGTGCCAGCAGCCAAGAAAGTCTGGGACGCAGCTCCTACGAGCAGTACTTC.

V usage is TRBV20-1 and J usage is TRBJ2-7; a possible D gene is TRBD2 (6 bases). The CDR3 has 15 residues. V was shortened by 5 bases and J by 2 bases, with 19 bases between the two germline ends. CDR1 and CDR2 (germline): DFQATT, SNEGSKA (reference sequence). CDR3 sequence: CSAPRGGALTYEQYF. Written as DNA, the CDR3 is TGCAGTGCTCCGCGGGGAGGAGCTTTAACCTACGAGCAGTACTTC.

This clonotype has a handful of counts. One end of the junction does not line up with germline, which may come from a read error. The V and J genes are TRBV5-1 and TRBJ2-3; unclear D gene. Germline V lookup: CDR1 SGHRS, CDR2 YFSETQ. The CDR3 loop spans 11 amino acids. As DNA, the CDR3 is TGTGCCAGTAGCCTAGAAGATACGCAGTATTTT. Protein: CASSLEDTQYF.